The TCR beta chain described here comes from a study of T-cell memory formation after mild COVID-19. Overall study context: TCR clusters were mostly donor specific.

V lost 5 bases, J lost 4 bases, and 6 bases stayed unmatched. This CDR3 has 14 amino acids. Germline V CDR1 and CDR2: SEHNR, FQNEAQ (reference sequence). A note on this clonotype: Its antigen remains unknown.

Barcoded TCR alpha and TCR beta cDNA libraries with UMIs came from 5'RACE using constant-segment primers. Via MiXCR, TCRdb re-called the 5' RACE reads, giving one row per CDR3 protein. Here the sample spans about 290,000 distinct CDR3 sequences, 15% to 20% being singletons. Findings of the study overall: A balance of CD4 and CD8 characterized clones contracting day 15 to 85, whereas later expanders leaned CD4+.

Sequences were obtained from PBMCs or a T cell subset sorted from them (not recorded which). V usage is TRBV7-9 and J usage is TRBJ1-1, with 8 bases that match TRBD1. This clonotype was obtained from a man younger than 35 who had mild COVID-19 (a few samples of this study predate the infection). Cell type and time point are not known. CDR3 DNA sequence: TGTGCCAGCAGCACACAGGGGGTCGGCACTGAAGCTTTCTTT. Translated, it gives CASSTQGVGTEAFF.